This is a list of T cell receptor beta chains from one sample in a study of shared clonotypes between healthy human individuals. Profiling relied on immunoSEQ multiplex PCR, and the TCRdb table lists in-frame clones only, not all of them. The table shows some 900,000 clones, with approximately 80% occurring only once. Sample: memory CD4+ T cells sorted from blood. These receptors all stem from a man younger than 30 in good health. Both conserved end residues are part of each CDR3. Size is omitted from some rows. Given values are once, few, many or a class for expanded clones.

CDR3 protein | V gene | clone size | CDR3 length
CAWSGGRGRNSNTGELFF | TRBV30 | NA | 18
CASSAKNFEDTQYF | TRBV9 | NA | 14
CASSQWREGNEQYF | TRBV4-3 | NA | 14
CASSQDGGGRVGQYF | TRBV4-1 | few | 15
CASSYDRGLDGYTF | TRBV11-2 | NA | 14
CASSPQQGATDTQYF | TRBV18 | NA | 15
CTSSQDAGPKGTGYEQYF | TRBV1 | NA | 18
CASSSDYGLAGRNEQFF | TRBV7-2 | NA | 17
CASSLGGEVAYTF | TRBV5-4 | NA | 13
CASSTQSGTGELFF | TRBV7-9 | NA | 14
CASSQDALAGRAQYF | TRBV4-1 | NA | 15
CASEPKSGRETQYF | TRBV7-9 | NA | 14
CASSPVTGAGETQYF | TRBV5-1 | NA | 15
CASSTSTGGEYGYTF | TRBV19 | NA | 15
CASSQDGNYGYTF | TRBV5-1 | once | 13
CASSSTNILNYGYTF | TRBV7-8 | many | 15
CAWSLDREGEQYF | TRBV30 | NA | 13
CASSGALLAGVGGEQFF | TRBV10-2 | once | 17
CASSFRTPSGNTIYF | TRBV11-2 | NA | 15
CASSSTGTDGYTF | TRBV7-2 | once | 13
CASSPANTYGYTF | TRBV5-1 | NA | 13
CASSLAGGSGELFF | TRBV7-9 | NA | 14
CASSLVEGGTEAFF | TRBV7-8 | NA | 14
CASSPGTDTQYF | TRBV18 | NA | 12
CASSEWNGLETQYF | TRBV25-1 | NA | 14
CASRGDYGSGELFF | TRBV2 | NA | 14
CASRDGNYGYTF | TRBV6-4 | NA | 12
CASSRTENTEAFF | TRBV6-6 | NA | 13
CASTPTGSQANVLTF | TRBV5-1 | NA | 15
CASSRMGQNTEAFF | TRBV6-5 | NA | 14
CASSPPPGQVTDTQYF | TRBV18 | NA | 16
CASSPDRGGITEAFF | TRBV6-5 | many | 15
CASSLTAGLAGEKQFF | TRBV4-2 | NA | 16
CASSSGTEYSPLHF | TRBV19 | NA | 14